This T cell receptor (beta chain) was profiled in a study of tumor and adjacent non-tumor tissue in lung cancer listed by TCRdb under 2018. About the investigation overall: Patients with adenocarcinoma (about 12), squamous cell carcinoma (2) and small cell lung cancer (1) were included in the cohort. A total of roughly 120,000,000 productive TCRbeta reads were generated by sequencing, corresponding to an average of about 4.2 million reads per sample. Among the roughly 15 patients, ages ranged from about 31 to 85 years, about 10 were men and 5 were women, and disease was TNM stage I to III. Using bulk TCRbeta repertoires from approximately 15 lung cancer patients, the study set lung tumor tissue side by side with matched distant non-tumor lung tissue. For each patient, one tumor sample and one normal lung sample were taken, giving some 33 paired specimens that underwent TCRbeta CDR3 sequencing.

Bulk unsorted tissue served as the source for RNA extraction, and RNA quality was assessed using a NanoDrop ND-1000 and an Agilent 2100. Normal lung samples were distant non-tumor tissue taken more than 3 cm from the tumor edge. Donors were newly diagnosed lung cancer patients admitted for thoracic surgery in China between August and November 2014, without prior chemotherapy. The study excluded patients who had received radiotherapy or chemotherapy before or who had another cancer at the same time. Pieces of surgical tissue measuring roughly 1-2.3 cm3 were kept in RNAlater solution and stored at -80 degrees C until use. Paper-wide results and their limitations: Significantly higher TCR diversity (inverse Simpson) was observed in tumor tissue than in normal lung tissue (around 450 vs 150, P = 0.0075, Mann-Whitney U test). Peripheral blood was not sequenced, so blood TCRbeta repertoires were not examined in the lung cancer patients of the study. With only roughly 16 patients in the cohort, the authors noted that larger samples and more detailed clinical data are needed. Younger patients had significantly higher TCR diversity, and higher tumor TCR diversity was associated with shorter overall and disease-free survival. The sequencing platform is not named in the methods, and unique molecular identifiers are not mentioned. The top 100 clones made up a significantly larger cumulative share of the repertoire in normal lung than in tumor tissue.

This clonotype was recorded a few times. It has no known antigen specificity. This could be a read error, since a much larger clone is one nucleotide away. Receptors were amplified or captured by multiplex PCR. Sequenced using an Illumina HiSeq 2500. TCRbeta libraries were constructed through three rounds of nested PCR with primers (Table S4) according to protocols modified from ARM-PCR. Before sequencing, PCR products of 200-500 bp were excised from the gel and purified with the QIAquick gel extraction kit. The source study handled its data this way. Trimmomatic was used to clean the reads, FLASH merged the cleaned reads into complete CDR3 sequences, and MiTCR assigned the sequences to V(D)J germline segments. VDJtools was used to compute clonal diversity as the inverse Simpson's index. In-frame sequences without a premature stop codon were defined as productive reads. TCRdb reran the public reads through fastp at Q25 and MiXCR, keeping productive beta chains. Every entry covers one CDR3 protein and lists the most common genes and DNA from its rows. TCRdb assigned the V and J calls; the authors' analysis was not used. This sample is represented by some 100,000 distinct CDR3 sequences; less than 75% of them were singletons. The ten largest clones add up to roughly 18% of the sample.

CDR1 LGHNA and CDR2 YSLEER are derived from the germline V gene. The CDR3 runs 12 amino acids, cysteine and phenylalanine included. Kept here is only the CDR3 DNA, which spans 36 bases and is read in frame from base 1. V loses 0 bases, J loses 12 bases, and the germline ends lie 11 bases apart. In this chain, TRBV4-3 is recombined with TRBJ1-1; no D gene call is confident. The sequenced material came from distant non-tumor lung tissue. The sequence derives from a man aged 30 to 39 with non-small cell lung cancer. The sequenced DNA is TGCGCCAGCAGCCAAGATAGTATCGCGCCTTTCTTT. This encodes CASSQDSIAPFF.